The entry that follows covers one T cell receptor beta chain sequence. The antigen is unknown. Assay: immunoSEQ multiplex PCR; the TCRdb copy retains only in-frame clones and omits some. Of 140,000 to 150,000 clones in the sample, about 92% were seen once. J lost 5 bases, V lost 1 base, and 7 bases had no gene match. CDR1 MGHRA and CDR2 YSYEKL come from the germline V gene. The CDR3 sequence is 16 residues long. These data originate in a study of T cell responses to AZD1222 COVID-19 vaccine. Study results and caveats: Repertoires in all cases were sampled only once the peak T cell response had passed. The span of vaccine-associated CD4 TCRs extended across spike, with dominance at 160-218 and 743-854. AZD1222 recipients seropositive at baseline numbered only 5 to 7.

The rearrangement joins TRBV4-1 to TRBJ2-5; 10 bases agree with TRBD2. This clonotype was sampled from an adult who had recovered from COVID-19. The material sequenced was peripheral blood, taken after recovery from COVID-19. The CDR3 sequence is CASSQGSGRAGETQYF. The DNA of the CDR3 is TGCGCCAGCAGCCAAGGCAGCGGGAGGGCCGGGGAGACCCAGTACTTC.